This record looks at one T cell receptor (beta chain) sequence and its context. Its antigen is not known. This specimen comes from a study of T cells in Graves' hyperthyroidism and ophthalmopathy. There were TCR beta CDR3 regions amplified from RNA transcripts. First-round RT-PCR of the TCR CDR3 relied on the HTBI primer set. TCRdb recomputed calls from the multiplex PCR reads with MiXCR, one row per CDR3 protein. This table holds 550,000 to 850,000 distinct CDR3 sequences, about 17% found once. Study-wide results and caveats: In validation, the model predicted ophthalmopathy. These predictions came a median around 5.9 months before onset.

The V gene's germline CDR1 is SGDLS and CDR2 YYNGEE. V was cut by 2 bases and J by 4 bases, with 9 bases left in between. The CDR3 has 13 residues. The sequenced material came from blood. This clonotype was sampled from a woman aged 45 to 65 with Graves' hyperthyroidism that later progressed to Graves' ophthalmopathy. The chain is built from TRBV9 and TRBJ1-2, with D perhaps matching TRBD1 (6 bases). The CDR3 spells CASSVTGTYGYTF. CDR3 nucleotides: TGTGCCAGCAGCGTCACAGGGACCTATGGCTACACCTTC.